This TCR beta chain was sequenced during a study of cytomegalovirus exposure and HLA in healthy donors. Across the study: T cells numbering around 180 million yielded some 120 million unique TCR beta sequences in an earlier analysis. General observations from the study: An analysis was carried out later, and it reportedly showed fewer N-insertions in an Asian-associated ancestry cluster than the roughly 670-donor mean. For cytomegalovirus status, the classifier reportedly gave diagnoses with high specificity and sensitivity. Earlier analysis looked at TCR beta V segments, and most were productive about 90% or about 30% of the time.

Use of 60 Vbeta and 13 Jbeta primers characterized the PCR. TCRdb keeps only in-frame clones here, not all; method: immunoSEQ multiplex PCR. The sample records 150,000 to 200,000 clones, about four fifths being singletons. As regards this clone: As yet, its antigen is unknown.

This receptor was obtained from a girl aged 10 to 17 in good health and CMV-seropositive. The specimen was PBMCs.

The CDR3 coding sequence is TGTGCCAGCAGCCAGGGGGCGGAGAACTATGGCTACACCTTC. Translated, it gives CASSQGAENYGYTF. This chain links TRBV5-4 with TRBJ1-2, with 8 positions matching TRBD1. V lost 4 bases and J lost 2; bases outside the gene matches: 4. This CDR3 spans 14 amino acids. In germline, CDR1 is SGHNT, CDR2 YYREEE (reference sequence).